These T cell receptor beta chains were read from a single sample in a study of OX40 agonist ivuxolimab in advanced cancers. The table came from immunoSEQ multiplex PCR; TCRdb's copy has only in-frame clones and leaves some out. The sample has around 44,000 clones, 65% to 85% seen once. This specimen was CD4+ or CD8+ T cells sorted from blood, taken in a trial of the OX40 agonist ivuxolimab. The receptors here all came from an adult with an advanced solid tumor such as melanoma, head and neck, liver or kidney cancer. Both conserved end residues are part of each CDR3. The D gene is left open where the match is weak. Size values are once, few and many counts, or a class for expanded clones, and some rows have none.

J gene,V gene,D gene,CDR3 length,clone size,CDR3 DNA,CDR3 protein
TRBJ2-7,TRBV4-3,-,15,once,TGCGCCAGCAGCCAGAACTACCGTAACCCCTACGAGCAGTACTTC,CASSQNYRNPYEQYF
TRBJ1-4,TRBV14,-,15,-,TGTGCCAGCAGCCAATTGTTAAGGGATAATGAAAAACTGTTTTTT,CASSQLLRDNEKLFF
TRBJ2-3,TRBV18,-,14,-,TGTGCCAGCTCACAGTCCGCTAGCACAGATACGCAGTATTTT,CASSQSASTDTQYF
TRBJ1-6,TRBV7-8,TRBD1,16,-,TGTGCCAGCAGCGCCACAGGGGTGGTTGGGAATTCACCCCTCCACTTT,CASSATGVVGNSPLHF
TRBJ1-1,TRBV29-1,-,12,few,TGCAGCGTTACCTCGGGGAACACTGAAGCTTTCTTT,CSVTSGNTEAFF
TRBJ2-1,TRBV18,-,14,-,TGTGCCAGCTTACCGGGACACCGTCCGTCTGAGCAGTTCTTC,CASLPGHRPSEQFF
TRBJ1-2,TRBV5-8,-,14,few,TGTGCCAGCAGCTTCGAACTCAGGGTGGGGGGCTACACCTTC,CASSFELRVGGYTF
TRBJ1-2,TRBV11-2,-,13,few,TGTGCCAGCAGCTTAGAAGGGTCGAGCGGCTACACCTTC,CASSLEGSSGYTF
TRBJ2-7,TRBV9,-,16,few,TGTGCCAGCAGCGTAGAGGAGGGGTCCTATTCCTACGAGCAGTACTTC,CASSVEEGSYSYEQYF
TRBJ2-1,TRBV5-1,-,17,-,TGCGCCAGCAGGGACCGGGGACTGCAGGGAATGGGCGATGAGCAGTTCTTC,CASRDRGLQGMGDEQFF
TRBJ2-5,TRBV5-5,-,14,-,TGTGCCAGCAGCTTGGTATTGCTTCGGGGGACCCAGTACTTC,CASSLVLLRGTQYF